Listed here is a single TCR beta chain. What it binds is unknown. With a much larger clone just one base away, this may be a read error. Each CDR3 protein is one row after TCRdb ran MiXCR on the 5' RACE reads. In the table there are around 37,000 distinct CDR3 sequences, less than 8.5% of which are singletons. This entry belongs to a study of spatial heterogeneity in lung cancer. Study-wide results and limits: Resection saw ubiquitous expanded tumor TCRs appear in blood more than follow-up did.

Time point in this sample: sample taken at primary tumor resection. The V gene lost 6 bases and the J gene lost 6 bases, with 16 bases spanning the gap. Per germline, CDR1 SQVTM and CDR2 ANQGSEA. The CDR3 is 13 residues long. The sample consisted of PBMCs, taken at surgery. The clonotype comes from a female donor with early-stage non-small cell lung cancer. The chain combines TRBV29-1 with TRBJ2-3; D possibly corresponds to TRBD2 (5 bases). DNA of the CDR3: TGCAGCGTCGGGGAGAGGAAAAGGGATACGCAGTATTTT. Amino acids: CSVGERKRDTQYF.